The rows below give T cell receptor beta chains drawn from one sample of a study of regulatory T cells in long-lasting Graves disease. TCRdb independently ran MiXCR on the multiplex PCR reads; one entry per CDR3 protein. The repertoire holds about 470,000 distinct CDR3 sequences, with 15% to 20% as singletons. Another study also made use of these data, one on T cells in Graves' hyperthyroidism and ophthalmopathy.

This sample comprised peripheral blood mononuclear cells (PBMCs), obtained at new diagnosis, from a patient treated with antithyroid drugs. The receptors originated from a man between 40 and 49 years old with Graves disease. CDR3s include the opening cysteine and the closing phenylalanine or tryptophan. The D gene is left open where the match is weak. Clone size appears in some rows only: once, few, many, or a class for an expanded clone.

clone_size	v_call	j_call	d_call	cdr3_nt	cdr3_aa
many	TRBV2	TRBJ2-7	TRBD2	TGTGCCAGCAGTGAGACTAGCGGGAGGGCCTACGAGCAGTACTTC	CASSETSGRAYEQYF
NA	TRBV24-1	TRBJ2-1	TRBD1	TGTGCCACCCGAGACAGGGGTATCTACAATGAGCAGTTCTTC	CATRDRGIYNEQFF
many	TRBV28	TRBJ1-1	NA	TGTGCCAGCAGGAACCCTGGGGACGCCCTACGGACTGAAGCTTTCTTT	CASRNPGDALRTEAFF
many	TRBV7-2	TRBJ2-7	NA	TGTGCCAGCAGCTTAGGAGCCCGCTACGAGCAGTACTTC	CASSLGARYEQYF
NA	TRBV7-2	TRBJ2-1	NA	TGTGCCAGCAGCTTAGGCGGGTTAGGTTCCTACAATGAGCAGTTCTTC	CASSLGGLGSYNEQFF
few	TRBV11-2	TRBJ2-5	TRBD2	TGTGCCAGCAGCTTAGAACCGGACGTGGGAGGGCCTGGGGAGACCCAGTACTTC	CASSLEPDVGGPGETQYF
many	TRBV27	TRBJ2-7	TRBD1	TGTGCCAGCAGTGGGACAGGGCCCGCCTACGAGCAGTACTTC	CASSGTGPAYEQYF
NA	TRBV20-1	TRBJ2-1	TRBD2	TGCAGTGCTTTTCAACTCCGGAATAGGACTAGCGGGTTAAATGAGCAGTTCTTC	CSAFQLRNRTSGLNEQFF
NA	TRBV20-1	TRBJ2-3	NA	TGCAGTGCTAGTCAGAGGGCGGGATTAGATACGCAGTATTTT	CSASQRAGLDTQYF
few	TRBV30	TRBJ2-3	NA	TGTGCCTGGGAGCCCGGACGGGTCAGGCGAGAAGATACGCAGTATTTT	CAWEPGRVRREDTQYF
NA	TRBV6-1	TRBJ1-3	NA	TGTGCCAGCAGCCAAAGCGGTCCAGCAGAATATTTT	CASSQSGPAEYF
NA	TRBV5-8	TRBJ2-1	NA	TGTGCCAGCAGCTTGGTCACAGGAATTCCCTACAATGAGCAGTTCTTC	CASSLVTGIPYNEQFF
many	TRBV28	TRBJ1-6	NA	TGTGCCAGCAGTTTAACAGGGAGTTCACCCCTCCACTTT	CASSLTGSSPLHF
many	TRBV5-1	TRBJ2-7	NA	TGCGCCAGCAGCTCCGGGAGGGGGCAGACCTACGAGCAGTACTTC	CASSSGRGQTYEQYF
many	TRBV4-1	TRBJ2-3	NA	TGCGCCAGCAGCCTTTCGATAGTAGCCACAGATACGCAGTATTTT	CASSLSIVATDTQYF
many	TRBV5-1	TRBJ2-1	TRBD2	TGCGCCAGCAGCCAGGGGACTAGCTCCTACAATGAGCAGTTCTTC	CASSQGTSSYNEQFF
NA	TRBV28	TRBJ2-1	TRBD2	TGTGCCAGCAGTTCACTGCGGAGCGGGAGGGACAATGAGCAGTTCTTC	CASSSLRSGRDNEQFF
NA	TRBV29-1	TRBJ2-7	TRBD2	TGCAGCGTTACCCTCCGGGACTACTCCTACGAGCAGTACTTC	CSVTLRDYSYEQYF
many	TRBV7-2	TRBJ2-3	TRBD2	TGTGCCAGCAGCTTACAACTAGCGGGAGTAGATACGCAGTATTTT	CASSLQLAGVDTQYF
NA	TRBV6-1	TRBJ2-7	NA	TGTGCCAGCAGTGAAGCGGGGACTCTCTACGAGCAGTACTTC	CASSEAGTLYEQYF
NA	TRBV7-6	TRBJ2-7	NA	TGTGCCAGCAGCTTAGACCTTACACAGGGATCCTACGAGCAGTACTTC	CASSLDLTQGSYEQYF
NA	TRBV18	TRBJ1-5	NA	TGTGCCAGCTCACCGCGAAGCGGCAATCAGCCCCAGCATTTT	CASSPRSGNQPQHF
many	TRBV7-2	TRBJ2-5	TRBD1	TGTGCCAGCAGCTTACCAAGGACAGGGAGGAGTGAGACCCAGTACTTC	CASSLPRTGRSETQYF
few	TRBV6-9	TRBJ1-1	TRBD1	TGTGCCAGCAGTTTCGGGACAGGGGGTAGTAATGCTGAAGCTTTCTTT	CASSFGTGGSNAEAFF
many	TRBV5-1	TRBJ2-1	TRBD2	TGCGCCAGCAGGTTAGCGGGCGGGTATGAGCAGTTCTTC	CASRLAGGYEQFF
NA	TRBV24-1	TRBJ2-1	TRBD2	TGTGCCACCCTCCCCCCCACTCTTCGAGCTAGCGGGAGTAATGAGCAGTTCTTC	CATLPPTLRASGSNEQFF
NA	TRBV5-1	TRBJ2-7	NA	TGCGCCAGCAGCAGCGAGAGGGGGATAGGCTACGAGCAGTACTTC	CASSSERGIGYEQYF
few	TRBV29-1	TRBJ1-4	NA	TGCAGCGTTGTGGCAGGGCAGGAATCTAATGAAAAACTGTTTTTT	CSVVAGQESNEKLFF
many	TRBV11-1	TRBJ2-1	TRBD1	TGTGCCAGCAGCGGGGGACAGGGGAGCTCCTACAATGAGCAGTTCTTC	CASSGGQGSSYNEQFF
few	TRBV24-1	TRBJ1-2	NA	TGTGCCACCAGTGATTTGGGTTTTAACTATGGCTACACCTTC	CATSDLGFNYGYTF
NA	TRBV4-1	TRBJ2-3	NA	TGCGCCAGCAGCCGAGATAAGCGCCCAGATACGCAGTATTTT	CASSRDKRPDTQYF
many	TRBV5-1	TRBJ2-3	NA	TGCGCCAGCAGCACCTTGGAAGGGCAAGATACGCAGTATTTT	CASSTLEGQDTQYF
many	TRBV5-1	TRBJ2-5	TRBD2	TGCGCCAGCAGCTTCACTAGCGCACAAGAGACCCAGTACTTC	CASSFTSAQETQYF
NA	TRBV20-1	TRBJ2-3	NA	TGCAGTGCTACCGGGACCAGCACAGATACGCAGTATTTT	CSATGTSTDTQYF
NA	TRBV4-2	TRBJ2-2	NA	TGTGCCAGCAGCCCGCGGGTCGTTCCCCCCGGGGAGCTGTTTTTT	CASSPRVVPPGELFF
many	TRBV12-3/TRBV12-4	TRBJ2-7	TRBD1	TGTGCCAGCAGAAAGGACAGGGGGGGAGCCTACGAGCAGTACTTC	CASRKDRGGAYEQYF
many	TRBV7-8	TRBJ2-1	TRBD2	TGTGCCAGCAGCTTACGTCCTAGCGGGAGGGCCTCCAATGAGCAGTTCTTC	CASSLRPSGRASNEQFF
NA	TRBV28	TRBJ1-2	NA	TGTGCCAGCAGTTCCCCGACAGCTAACTATGGCTACACCTTC	CASSSPTANYGYTF
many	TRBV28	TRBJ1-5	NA	TGTGCCAGCAGTTTCATCCTACAGGGCAGTCAGCCCCAGCATTTT	CASSFILQGSQPQHF
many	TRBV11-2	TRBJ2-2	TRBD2	TGTGCCAGCAGCTTAACGCTAGCGGGAGTCGGGGAGCTGTTTTTT	CASSLTLAGVGELFF
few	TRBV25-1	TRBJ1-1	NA	TGTGCCAGCAGTGAATATATTAAAGGACACCAGAACACTGAAGCTTTCTTT	CASSEYIKGHQNTEAFF
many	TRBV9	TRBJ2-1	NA	TGTGCCAGCAGCGTAGGACTAGGCATGGAAAATGAGCAGTTCTTC	CASSVGLGMENEQFF
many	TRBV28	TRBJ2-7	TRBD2	TGTGCCAGCAGCCCTAGCGGGACCTACGAGCAGTACTTC	CASSPSGTYEQYF
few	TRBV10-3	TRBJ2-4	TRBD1	TGTGCCATCAGCGAGACCCCACAGGGGCCTGGAAACATTCAGTACTTC	CAISETPQGPGNIQYF
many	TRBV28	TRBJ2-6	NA	TGTGCCAGCAGCTACAGGCTGACTGGGGCCAACGTCCTGACTTTC	CASSYRLTGANVLTF
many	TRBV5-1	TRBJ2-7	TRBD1	TGCGCCAGCAGCACAGACAGGGATTCCTACGAGCAGTACTTC	CASSTDRDSYEQYF
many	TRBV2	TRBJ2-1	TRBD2	TGTGCCAGCGGGAGGGCCTTCTGGGACAATGAGCAGTTCTTC	CASGRAFWDNEQFF
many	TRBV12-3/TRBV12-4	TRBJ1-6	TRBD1	TGTGCCAGCAGTCCGACAGGGAATAATTCACCCCTCCACTTT	CASSPTGNNSPLHF
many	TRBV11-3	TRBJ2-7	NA	TGTGCCAGCAGCCTACACAGTGGAATGAGCGAGCAGTACTTC	CASSLHSGMSEQYF
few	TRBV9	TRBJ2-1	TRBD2	TGTGCCAGCAGCGTAGGTACTAGCGGGATTATGTATGAGCAGTTCTTC	CASSVGTSGIMYEQFF
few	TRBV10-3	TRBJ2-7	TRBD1	TGTGCCATCAAACCCGGGACAGAGACCTACGAGCAGTACTTC	CAIKPGTETYEQYF
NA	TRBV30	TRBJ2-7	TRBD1	TGTGCCTGGAGCAACACGGGACAGGGGGCTGACGAGCAGTACTTC	CAWSNTGQGADEQYF
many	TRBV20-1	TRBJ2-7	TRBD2	TGCAGTGCTTTAGCGGGCCTCTTAATCTACGAGCAGTACTTC	CSALAGLLIYEQYF
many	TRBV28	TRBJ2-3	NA	TGTGCCAGCAGTTTCCCCAGCACAGATACGCAGTATTTT	CASSFPSTDTQYF
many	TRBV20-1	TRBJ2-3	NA	TGCAGTGCTAGAGATCCCTCTACATTATTACGCGGGGATACGCAGTATTTT	CSARDPSTLLRGDTQYF
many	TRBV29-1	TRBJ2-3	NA	TGCAGCGCCCAAAGGGATAGAGAGGTAGATACGCAGTATTTT	CSAQRDREVDTQYF
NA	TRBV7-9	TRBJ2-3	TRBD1	TGTGCCAGCAGCGCAGGATCCGGGACAGGGGGCACAGATACGCAGTATTTT	CASSAGSGTGGTDTQYF
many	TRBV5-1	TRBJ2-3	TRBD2	TGTGCCAGCAGCCTTAGCGGGAAATTGGCAGATACGCAGTATTTT	CASSLSGKLADTQYF